This T cell receptor (beta chain) emerged from a study of cytomegalovirus exposure and HLA in healthy donors. Primers: 60 Vbeta forward and 13 Jbeta reverse. Method: immunoSEQ multiplex PCR; TCRdb's copy keeps in-frame clones and lacks some. This sample yields 150,000 to 200,000 clones, of which about 88% are seen a single time; approximately 2% belongs to the top ten. This clone was found a few times. The target antigen is unknown. Study-level findings and limits: Previous analysis showed most TCR beta V segments were productive about 87% or about 30% of the time.

V was pared by 4 bases and J by 9 bases, with 8 bases of the junction left unmatched. The germline V gene has CDR1 MNHEY and CDR2 SVGAGI. The CDR3 sequence is 16 residues long. The sequence was collected from a woman aged 18-29 years in good health and CMV-seronegative. The chain joins TRBV6-5 to TRBJ1-6; TRBD1 aligns across 11 bases. Material for sequencing was PBMCs. The CDR3 protein is CASSLPGQGASSPLHF. The CDR3 DNA reads TGTGCCAGCAGTTTGCCCGGACAGGGGGCTAGTTCACCCCTCCACTTT.